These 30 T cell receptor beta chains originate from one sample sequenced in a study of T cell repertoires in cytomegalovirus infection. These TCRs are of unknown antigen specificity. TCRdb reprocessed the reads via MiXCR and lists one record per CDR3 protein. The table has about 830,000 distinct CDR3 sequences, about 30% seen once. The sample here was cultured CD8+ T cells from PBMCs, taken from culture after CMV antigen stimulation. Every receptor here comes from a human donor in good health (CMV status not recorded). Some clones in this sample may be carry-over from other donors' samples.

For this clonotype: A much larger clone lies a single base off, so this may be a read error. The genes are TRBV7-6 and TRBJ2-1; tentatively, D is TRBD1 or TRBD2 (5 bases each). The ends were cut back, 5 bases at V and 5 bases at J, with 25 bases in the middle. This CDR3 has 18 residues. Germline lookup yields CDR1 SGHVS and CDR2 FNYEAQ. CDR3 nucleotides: TGTGCCAGCAGCGCTCCTCCCCGGGGCCCCACCCCAGACAATGAGCAGTTCTTC. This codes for CASSAPPRGPTPDNEQFF.

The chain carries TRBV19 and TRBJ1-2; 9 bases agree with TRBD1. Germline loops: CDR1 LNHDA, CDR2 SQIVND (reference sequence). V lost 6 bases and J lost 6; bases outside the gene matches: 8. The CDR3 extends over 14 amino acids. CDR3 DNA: TGTGCCAGTAGGCCGGGACAGGGTATCGATGGCTACACCTTC. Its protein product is CASRPGQGIDGYTF.

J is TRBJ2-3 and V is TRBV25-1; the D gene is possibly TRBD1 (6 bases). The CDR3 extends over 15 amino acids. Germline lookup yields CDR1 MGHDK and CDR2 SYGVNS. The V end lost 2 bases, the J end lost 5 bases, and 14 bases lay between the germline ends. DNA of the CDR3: TGTGCCAGCAGTGAAGGCAGGGGATATAGAGATACGCAGTATTTT. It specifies CASSEGRGYRDTQYF.

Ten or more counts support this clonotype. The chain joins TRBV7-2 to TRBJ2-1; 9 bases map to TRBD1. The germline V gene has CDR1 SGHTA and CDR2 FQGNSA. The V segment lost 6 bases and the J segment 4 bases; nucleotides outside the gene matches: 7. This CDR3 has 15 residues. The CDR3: CASSPGTGPYNEQFF. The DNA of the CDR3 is TGTGCCAGCAGTCCCGGGACAGGGCCTTACAATGAGCAGTTCTTC.

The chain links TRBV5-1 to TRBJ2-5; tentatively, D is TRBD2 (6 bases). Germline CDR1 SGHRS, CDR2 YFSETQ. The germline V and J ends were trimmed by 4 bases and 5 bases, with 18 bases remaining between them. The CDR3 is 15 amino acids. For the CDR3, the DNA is TGCGCCAGCAGCGGGCCGGGGGAGCTTCGGGAGACCCAGTACTTC. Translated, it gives CASSGPGELRETQYF. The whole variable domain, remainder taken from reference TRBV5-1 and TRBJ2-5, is KAGVTQTPRYLIKTRGQQVTLSCSPISGHRSVSWYQQTPGQGLQFLFEYFSETQRNKGNFPGRFSGRQFSNSRSEMNVSTLELGDSALYLCASSGPGELRETQYFGPGTRLLVL.

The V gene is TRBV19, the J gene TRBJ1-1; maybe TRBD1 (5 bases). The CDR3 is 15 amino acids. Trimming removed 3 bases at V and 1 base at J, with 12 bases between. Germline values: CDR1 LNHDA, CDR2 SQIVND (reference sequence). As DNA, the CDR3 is TGTGCCAGTAGTATCTGGGGCCCTACGAACACTGAAGCTTTCTTT. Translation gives CASSIWGPTNTEAFF.

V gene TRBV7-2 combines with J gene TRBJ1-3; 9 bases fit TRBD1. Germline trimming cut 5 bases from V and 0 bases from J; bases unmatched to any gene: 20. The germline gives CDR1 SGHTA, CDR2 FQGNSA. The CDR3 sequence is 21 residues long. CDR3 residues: CASSRTSGTGFRGDSGNTIYF. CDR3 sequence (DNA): TGTGCCAGCAGCCGAACTTCCGGGACAGGGTTTCGGGGGGACTCTGGAAACACCATATATTTT.

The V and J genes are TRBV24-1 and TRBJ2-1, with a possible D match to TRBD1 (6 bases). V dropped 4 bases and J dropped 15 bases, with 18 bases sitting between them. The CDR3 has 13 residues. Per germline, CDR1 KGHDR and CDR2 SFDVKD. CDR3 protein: CATSEGLTGPSFF. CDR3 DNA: TGTGCCACCAGTGAGGGATTGACAGGTCCGTCGTTCTTC.

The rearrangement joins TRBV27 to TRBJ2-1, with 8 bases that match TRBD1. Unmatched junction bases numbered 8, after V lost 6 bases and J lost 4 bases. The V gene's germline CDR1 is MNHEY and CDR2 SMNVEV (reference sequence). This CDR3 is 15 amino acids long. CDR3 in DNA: TGTGCCAGCAGCCTGACAGGGGAGGCTTACAATGAGCAGTTCTTC. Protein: CASSLTGEAYNEQFF.

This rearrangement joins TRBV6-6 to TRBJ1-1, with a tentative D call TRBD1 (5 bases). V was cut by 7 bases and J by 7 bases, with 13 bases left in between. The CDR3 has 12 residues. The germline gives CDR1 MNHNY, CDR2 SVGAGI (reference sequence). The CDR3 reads CASTGGRVEAFF. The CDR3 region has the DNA TGTGCCAGCACCGGGGGGAGAGTTGAAGCTTTCTTT.

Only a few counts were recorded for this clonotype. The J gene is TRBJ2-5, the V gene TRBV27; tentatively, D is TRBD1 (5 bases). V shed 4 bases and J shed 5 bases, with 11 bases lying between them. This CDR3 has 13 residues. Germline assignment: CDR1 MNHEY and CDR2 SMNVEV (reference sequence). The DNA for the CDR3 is TGTGCCAGCAGTTCGACAGCTACGGAGACCCAGTACTTC. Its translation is CASSSTATETQYF.

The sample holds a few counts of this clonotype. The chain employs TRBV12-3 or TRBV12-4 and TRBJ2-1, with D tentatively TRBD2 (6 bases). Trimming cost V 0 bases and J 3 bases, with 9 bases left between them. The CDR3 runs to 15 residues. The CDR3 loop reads CASSLALGGYNEQFF. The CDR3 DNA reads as TGTGCCAGCAGTTTAGCGCTGGGGGGCTACAATGAGCAGTTCTTC.

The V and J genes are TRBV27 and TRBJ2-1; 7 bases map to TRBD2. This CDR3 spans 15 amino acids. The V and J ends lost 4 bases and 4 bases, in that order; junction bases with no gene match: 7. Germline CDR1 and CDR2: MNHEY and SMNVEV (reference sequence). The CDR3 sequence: CASSSRLATYNEQFF. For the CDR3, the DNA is TGTGCCAGCAGTTCTAGACTAGCTACATACAATGAGCAGTTCTTC.

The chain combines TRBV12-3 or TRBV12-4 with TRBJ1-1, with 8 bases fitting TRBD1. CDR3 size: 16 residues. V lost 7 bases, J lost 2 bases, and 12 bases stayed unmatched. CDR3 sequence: CASTASGQGGNTEAFF. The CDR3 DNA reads TGTGCCAGCACCGCGTCCGGACAGGGAGGAAACACTGAAGCTTTCTTT.

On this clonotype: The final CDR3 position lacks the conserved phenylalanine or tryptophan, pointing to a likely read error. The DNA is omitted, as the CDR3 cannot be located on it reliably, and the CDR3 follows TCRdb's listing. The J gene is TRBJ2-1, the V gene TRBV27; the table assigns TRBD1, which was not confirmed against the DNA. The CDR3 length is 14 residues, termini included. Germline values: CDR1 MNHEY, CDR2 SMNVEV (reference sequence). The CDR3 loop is CASSPSGTLQVGFL.

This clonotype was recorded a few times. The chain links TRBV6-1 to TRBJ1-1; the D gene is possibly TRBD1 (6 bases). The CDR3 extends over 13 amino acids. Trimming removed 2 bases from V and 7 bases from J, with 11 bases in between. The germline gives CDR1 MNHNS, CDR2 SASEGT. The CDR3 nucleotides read TGTGCCAGCAGTGAAACAGGGATTGGTGAAGCTTTCTTT. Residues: CASSETGIGEAFF.

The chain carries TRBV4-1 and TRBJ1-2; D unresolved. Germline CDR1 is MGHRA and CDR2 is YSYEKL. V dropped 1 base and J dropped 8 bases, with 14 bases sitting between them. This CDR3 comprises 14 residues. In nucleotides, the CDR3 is TGCGCCAGCAGCCAAGCAAGGCCCGTGGAAGGCTACACCTTC. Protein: CASSQARPVEGYTF.

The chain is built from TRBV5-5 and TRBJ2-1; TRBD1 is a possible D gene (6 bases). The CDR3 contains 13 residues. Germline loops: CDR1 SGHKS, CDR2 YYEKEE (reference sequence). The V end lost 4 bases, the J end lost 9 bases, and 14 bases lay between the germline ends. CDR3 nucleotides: TGTGCCAGCAGCGAATACAGGGATAGTGAGCAGTTCTTC. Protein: CASSEYRDSEQFF.

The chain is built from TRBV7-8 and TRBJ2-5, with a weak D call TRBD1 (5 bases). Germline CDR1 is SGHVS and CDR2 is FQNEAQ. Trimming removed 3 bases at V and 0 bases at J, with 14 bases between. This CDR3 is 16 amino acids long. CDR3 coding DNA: TGTGCCAGCAGCTTCACAGGCTACGAGAACCAAGAGACCCAGTACTTC. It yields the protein CASSFTGYENQETQYF.

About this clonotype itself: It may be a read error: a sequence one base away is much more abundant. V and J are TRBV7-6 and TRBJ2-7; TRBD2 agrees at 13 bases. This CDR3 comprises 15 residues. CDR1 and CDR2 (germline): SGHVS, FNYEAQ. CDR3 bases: TGTGCCAGCAGCTCCGGACTAGCGGGGGTCTACAAGCAGTACTTC. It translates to CASSSGLAGVYKQYF.

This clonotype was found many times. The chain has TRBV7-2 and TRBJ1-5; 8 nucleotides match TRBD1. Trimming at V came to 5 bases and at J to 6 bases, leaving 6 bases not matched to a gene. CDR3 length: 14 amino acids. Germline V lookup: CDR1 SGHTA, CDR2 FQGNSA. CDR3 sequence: CASSPDRVSQPQHF. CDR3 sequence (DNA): TGTGCCAGCAGCCCGGACAGGGTATCTCAGCCCCAGCATTTT.

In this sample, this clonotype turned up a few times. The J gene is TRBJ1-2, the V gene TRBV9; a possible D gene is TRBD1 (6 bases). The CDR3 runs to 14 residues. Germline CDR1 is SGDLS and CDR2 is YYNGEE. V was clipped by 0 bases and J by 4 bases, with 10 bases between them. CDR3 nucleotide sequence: TGTGCCAGCAGCGTAGGTGAGGGGGTCTATGGCTACACCTTC. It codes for CASSVGEGVYGYTF.

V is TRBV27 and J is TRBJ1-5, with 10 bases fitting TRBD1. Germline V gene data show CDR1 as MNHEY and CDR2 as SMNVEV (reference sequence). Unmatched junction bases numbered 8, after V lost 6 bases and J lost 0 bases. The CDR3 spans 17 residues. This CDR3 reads CASSPGQGTYSNQPQHF. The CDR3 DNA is TGTGCCAGCAGCCCGGGACAGGGGACTTATAGCAATCAGCCCCAGCATTTT.

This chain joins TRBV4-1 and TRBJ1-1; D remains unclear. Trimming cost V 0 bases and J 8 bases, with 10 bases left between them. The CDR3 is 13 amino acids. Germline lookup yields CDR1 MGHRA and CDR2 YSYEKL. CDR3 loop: CASSQENAREAFF. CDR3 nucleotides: TGCGCCAGCAGCCAAGAGAATGCCAGGGAAGCTTTCTTT.

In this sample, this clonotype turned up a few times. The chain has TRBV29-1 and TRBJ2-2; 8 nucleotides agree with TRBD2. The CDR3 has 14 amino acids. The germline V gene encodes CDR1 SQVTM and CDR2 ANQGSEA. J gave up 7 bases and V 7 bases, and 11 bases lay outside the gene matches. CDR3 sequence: CSATGLGRVGELFF. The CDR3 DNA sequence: TGCAGCGCAACGGGACTAGGCCGAGTCGGGGAGCTGTTTTTT.

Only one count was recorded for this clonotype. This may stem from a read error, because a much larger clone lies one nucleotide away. DNA for the CDR3: TGTGCCGTCCAGGGTCTGTGGACCAATCAGCCCCAGCATTTT. Its protein product is CAVQGLWTNQPQHF. The chain is built from TRBV19 and TRBJ1-5, with TRBD1 as a possible D gene (5 bases). The V gene's germline CDR1 is LNHDA and CDR2 SQIVND (reference sequence). The V end was cut by 11 bases, the J end by 3 bases, with 17 bases between. The CDR3 totals 14 residues.

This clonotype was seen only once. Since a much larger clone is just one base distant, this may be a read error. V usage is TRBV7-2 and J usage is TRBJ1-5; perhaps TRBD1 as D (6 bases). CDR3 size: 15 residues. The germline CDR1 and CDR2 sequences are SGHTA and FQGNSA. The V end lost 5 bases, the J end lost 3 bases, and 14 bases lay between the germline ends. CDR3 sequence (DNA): TGTACCAGCAGCCCTACTTACAGGGTCAATCAGCCCCAGCATTTT. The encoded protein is CTSSPTYRVNQPQHF. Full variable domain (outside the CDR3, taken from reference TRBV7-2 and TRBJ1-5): GAGVSQSPSNKVTEKGKDVELRCDPISGHTALYWYRQSLGQGLEFLIYFQGNSAPDKSGLPSDRFSAERTGGSVSTLTIQRTQQEDSAVYLCTSSPTYRVNQPQHFGDGTRLSIL.

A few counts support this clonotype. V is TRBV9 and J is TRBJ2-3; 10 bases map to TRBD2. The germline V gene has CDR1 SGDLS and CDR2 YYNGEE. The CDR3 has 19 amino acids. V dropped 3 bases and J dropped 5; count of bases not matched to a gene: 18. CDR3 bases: TGTGCCAGCAGCGCTCTAGGGAACCTAGCGGGGGCCCAGGGAGATACGCAGTATTTT. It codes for CASSALGNLAGAQGDTQYF.

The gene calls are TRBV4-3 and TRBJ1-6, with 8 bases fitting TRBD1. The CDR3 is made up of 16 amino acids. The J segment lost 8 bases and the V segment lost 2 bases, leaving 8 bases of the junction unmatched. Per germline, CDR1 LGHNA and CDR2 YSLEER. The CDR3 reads CASSQPRGREDSPLHF. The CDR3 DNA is TGCGCCAGCAGCCAACCCAGGGGGCGTGAGGATTCACCCCTCCACTTT.

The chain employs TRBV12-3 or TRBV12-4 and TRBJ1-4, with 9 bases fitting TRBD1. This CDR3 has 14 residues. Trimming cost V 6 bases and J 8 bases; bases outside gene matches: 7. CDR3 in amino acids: CASSTGGTGEKLFF. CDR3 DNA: TGTGCCAGCAGCACAGGGGGCACTGGGGAAAAACTGTTTTTT.